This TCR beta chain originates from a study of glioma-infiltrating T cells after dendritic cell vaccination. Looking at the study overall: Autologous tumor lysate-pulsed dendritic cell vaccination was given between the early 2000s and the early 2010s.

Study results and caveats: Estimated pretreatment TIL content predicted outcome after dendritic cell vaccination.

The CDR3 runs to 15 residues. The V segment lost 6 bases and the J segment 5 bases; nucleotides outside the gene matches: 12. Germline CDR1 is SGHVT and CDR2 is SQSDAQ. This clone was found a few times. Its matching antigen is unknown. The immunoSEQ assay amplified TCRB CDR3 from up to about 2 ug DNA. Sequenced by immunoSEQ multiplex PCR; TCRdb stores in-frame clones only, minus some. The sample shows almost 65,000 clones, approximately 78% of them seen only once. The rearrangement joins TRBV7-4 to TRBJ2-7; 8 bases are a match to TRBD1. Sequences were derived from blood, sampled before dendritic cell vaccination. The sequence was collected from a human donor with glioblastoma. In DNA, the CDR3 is TGTGCCAGCAGACCCCCAGGGGGCGATCTCCACGAGCAGTACTTC. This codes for CASRPPGGDLHEQYF.